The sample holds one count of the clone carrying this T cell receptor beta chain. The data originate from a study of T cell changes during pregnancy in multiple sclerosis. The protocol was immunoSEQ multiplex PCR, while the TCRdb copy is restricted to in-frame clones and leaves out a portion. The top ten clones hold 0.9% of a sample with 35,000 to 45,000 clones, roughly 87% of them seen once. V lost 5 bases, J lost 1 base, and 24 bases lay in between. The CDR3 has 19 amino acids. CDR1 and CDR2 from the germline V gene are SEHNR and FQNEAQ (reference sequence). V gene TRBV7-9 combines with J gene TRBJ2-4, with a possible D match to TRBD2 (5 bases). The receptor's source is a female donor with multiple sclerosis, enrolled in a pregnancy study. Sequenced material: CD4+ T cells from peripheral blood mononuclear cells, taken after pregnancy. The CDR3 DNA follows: TGTGCCAGCAGCAACGGACTCCCGGATGCGTGGAGGGCCAAAAACATTCAGTACTTC. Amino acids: CASSNGLPDAWRAKNIQYF.